The sequence of this T cell receptor beta chain was determined in a study of T-cell reconstitution after alpha-beta-depleted transplantation in children. General study points: About two months after transplant, alpha-beta T cells reportedly came from several hundred expanded graft clones. Some patients' high day-60 TCRbeta diversity was traced to surviving recipient T cells and thymic progenitors.

Preparation of the TCRbeta library involved a method that used unique molecular identifiers. Each CDR3 protein gets one entry after TCRdb re-called the PCR reads with MiXCR. The sample gives 900,000 or so distinct CDR3 sequences, roughly 15% of which show up once; around 5.3% is in the top ten. Remarks on this clonotype: Its target is not known.

The source material was PBMCs, mostly from graft donor cells, sampled 360 days after TCRalphabeta/CD19-depleted stem cell transplant. This receptor was taken from a male patient between 10 and 17 years old who had a stem cell transplant for acute lymphoblastic leukemia, so the T cells may come from the graft donor.

CDR3 nucleotides: TGCAGTGCGGCTATGGGTTCCTATGGCTACACCTTC. This gives the protein CSAAMGSYGYTF. The chain has TRBV20-1 and TRBJ1-2; no clear D gene. CDR1 DFQATT and CDR2 SNEGSKA come from the germline V gene (reference sequence). Trimming took off 6 bases at V and 4 bases at J, with 12 bases between the two ends. CDR3 length: 12 amino acids.